One T cell receptor beta chain is described in this entry. Antigen specificity is unknown. In germline, CDR1 is MNHNS, CDR2 SASEGT. V shed 2 bases and J 3 bases; nucleotides not matched to a gene: 4. The CDR3 length is 16 residues. This record comes from a study of cytomegalovirus exposure and HLA in healthy donors. Study-wide points: It was only CMV serostatus that was available as immune exposure information.

The PCR made use of 60 Vbeta and 13 Jbeta primers. Profiling relied on immunoSEQ multiplex PCR, and the TCRdb table lists in-frame clones only, not all of them. The sample has fewer than 150,000 clones, about 79% seen once. The sequenced sample was PBMCs. This receptor was taken from a woman aged 18-29 years in good health and CMV-seronegative. The chain carries TRBV6-1 and TRBJ1-5; 10 bases agree with TRBD1. DNA of the CDR3: TGTGCCAGCAGTGAAAAAGGGACAGGGGCCAATCAGCCCCAGCATTTT. It encodes CASSEKGTGANQPQHF.